One sample yielded the 2 T cell receptor beta chains listed below, sequenced in a study of T cell responses to AZD1222 COVID-19 vaccine (dated by TCRdb to the early 2020s). The intended sense of this specimen's time point label: baseline before first vaccination. The method was the immunoSEQ multiplex PCR assay. Imported from immuneACCESS, the table was reduced by TCRdb to in-frame sequences with V and J called. These copies leave out some clones; in studies compared against another copy, an unresolved V gene accounts for under half, and the cause of the remainder is not known. This sample holds tens of thousands of clones; about four fifths were observed only once. The ten largest clones capture roughly 5.4% of the sample. The sequences come from peripheral blood, collected on day 0 of AZD1222 vaccination. These receptors all stem from an adult in good health.

The genes are TRBV9 and TRBJ2-4, with TRBD2 matching over 7 bases. CDR1 is SGDLS, CDR2 YYNGEE, per germline. This CDR3 comprises 15 residues. The trim removed 0 bases at V and 3 bases at J, leaving 3 bases unmatched. CDR3 sequence: CASSVGGGGKNIQYF. In nucleotides, the CDR3 is TGTGCCAGCAGCGTAGGCGGGGGAGGCAAAAACATTCAGTACTTC.

V gene TRBV7-2 combines with J gene TRBJ2-2; weak D call: TRBD2 (6 bases). The germline V gene has CDR1 SGHTA and CDR2 FQGNSA. The ends were cut back, 5 bases at V and 5 bases at J, with 9 bases in the middle. The CDR3 extends over 13 amino acids. This CDR3 reads CASSRTTTGELFF. The CDR3 DNA is TGTGCCAGCAGCCGGACTACGACCGGGGAGCTGTTTTTT.